The TCR beta chain under discussion was sequenced for a study of cytomegalovirus exposure and HLA in healthy donors (dated by TCRdb to about 2017). For the study in its entirety: In an earlier analysis of 550 to 750 of the donors, about 270 Gb of sequence data and approximately 120 million unique TCR beta sequences from approximately 180 million T cells were reported. The study aimed to test whether signatures of past pathogen exposure could be identified by cataloging public T cell receptors. Genome-wide SNP genotypes for about 60% of the roughly 700 donors were used in a later genetic analysis, which treated that subset as a discovery cohort. The number of donors typed differed by locus, with 629-630 for A, B, C, DRB1 and DQB1, over 500 for DQA1, 600 to 610 for DPA1, and approximately 470 for DPB1. HLA typing included class I and class II loci at four-digit resolution. To study patterns of TCR occurrence, a later analysis re-analyzed previously published TCR beta repertoires from just over 650 donors and added high-resolution HLA genotyping. Along with the approximately 670-subject first cohort, a separate validation cohort of about 110 different subjects was used. The later analysis used no new phenotypic data to find candidate immune exposures, relying instead on TCR beta sequences and their occurrence across donors. Roughly 300 gigabases of sequencing data and some 85 million unique TCR sequences were included in an early release covering roughly 600 HLA-typed donors. Of the approximately 370 genotyped donors, less than 85% were placed in the genetic ancestry cluster associated with self-reported Caucasian donors. Alongside the repertoire data, information on donor age, sex, ethnicity and CMV serostatus was compiled. On average, over 200,000 unique TCR beta nucleotide sequences were sequenced per donor among a few hundred genotyped donors of the cohort, with roughly a sixth of those sequences being non-productive. The T cell repertoires of 666 subjects were profiled by immunosequencing and related to cytomegalovirus serostatus. In an earlier analysis of 500 to 650 of the donors, high-throughput TCR beta sequencing was used to judge whether each TCR beta V gene segment behaved as functional or pseudogenic. The study combined high-throughput TCR immunosequencing, statistical association of individual TCRs with disease status, and machine learning to predict cytomegalovirus infection status. A handful of DR-DQ haplotypes were treated as single units for association and clustering because of strong linkage in the cohort. Every repertoire in the discovery cohort had been generated on one and the same sequencing platform. Beyond this particular receptor, the publication reports: A later genetic analysis associated a missense DCLRE1C variant with V-gene and J-gene trimming of TCR beta chains, and an independent cohort replicated the association. It was suggested by the authors that the approach could potentially be generalized to other disease states and immunological phenotypes. Cytomegalovirus status was reported to be diagnosed by the classifier with high specificity and sensitivity in both the original and validation cohorts. According to a later analysis, parvovirus B19, influenza, CMV and Epstein-Barr virus appeared linked to several top co-occurrence clusters. In this cohort, only TCR beta chains were sequenced, and detectable features were limited by the absence of alpha or paired-chain data. When HLA alleles, especially DR and DQ, strongly co-occurred, TCR associations were difficult to assign to individual alleles. A group of highly shared sequence variants was considered likely to be a technical artifact of the sequencing pipeline. The 87-base-pair reads could not distinguish some IMGT-functional V segments, including TRBV6-2 and TRBV6-3, so those segments were excluded. About 17 rarely observed V segments, including chromosome 9 orphons, were excluded from the earlier analysis of about 610 of the donors because counts were too low. While some public TCRs were present in many individuals, most TCR sequences turned up only very rarely across donors. Linkage disequilibrium might explain the correlated functional status among segregating V segments, but an unknown experimental factor could not be excluded. Three of the identified cytomegalovirus-associated TCR beta chains were confirmed in vitro to be specific for cytomegalovirus antigens. According to a later genetic analysis, donors in an Asian-associated ancestry cluster had fewer N-insertions in productive TCRs than the approximately 630-donor mean. Immune exposure information for the cohort was limited to CMV serostatus. A later analysis found that HLA-associated TCR beta chains were more clonally expanded and had lower generation probabilities than equally common non-associated chains. The study listed 150 to 200 TCR beta chains as associated with cytomegalovirus. A further reported finding was that TCR beta sequences accurately predicted the HLA-A and HLA-B alleles for most subjects in the first cohort. In a later analysis, about 16,000 TCR beta sequences were associated with specific HLA alleles at a false discovery rate of 0.05. Broadly in line with IMGT annotations, most TCR beta V segments showed up in productive rearrangements about 87% or about 30% of the time in an earlier analysis of approximately 640 of the donors. Because some donors lacked HLA typing at each locus, the association tests relied only on the typed subset. In a later analysis, the rate of TCR association differed among HLA loci, with DRB1 alleles having the most associated TCRs and HLA-C alleles having the fewest. A later analysis found that most CMV-associated TCR beta chains appeared HLA-restricted, with HLA associations seemingly driven largely by CMV exposure. Presence/absence analyses assumed roughly uniform sequencing depth across donors, an assumption that may not hold.

CDR1 and CDR2 are drawn from the germline V gene: SGDLS, YYNGEE. For this chain, trimming is 4 bases at the V end and 0 bases at the J end, and the number of junction bases without a gene match is 3. From the cysteine through the phenylalanine, the CDR3 covers 15 amino acids. The sequence is cut down to CDR3 DNA, 45 bases in frame from base 1. The protocol used for the library was the immunoSEQ multiplex PCR assay. For the multiplex PCR, a mixture combining 60 forward primers for TCR Vbeta segments and 13 reverse primers for TCR Jbeta segments was used. Amplification of the CDR3 region of rearranged TCR beta genes was performed with a multiplex PCR assay on genomic DNA. Amplified TCR beta libraries were sequenced as 87-base-pair reads on the Illumina HiSeq System. Concerning the study's data processing: A later analysis tallied tens of millions of unique TCR beta chains across the 650 to 750 repertoires, and about 12 million of those chains were shared by two or more donors. Raw reads were error-corrected and collapsed into unique sequences by a nearest-neighbor algorithm in which closely related sequences were merged to remove PCR and sequencing errors. To assign V, D and J gene segments, CDR3 sequences were aligned to IMGT reference sequences. Each retained sequence needed at least a six-nucleotide match to both a V gene segment and a J gene segment. A rearrangement counted as productive if the CDR3 had no stop codons and remained in frame with V and J, and every other rearrangement counted as non-productive. CDR3 was defined by IMGT convention, running from the second conserved V-encoded cysteine to the conserved J-encoded phenylalanine. The earlier analysis of approximately 500 of the donors excluded sequences that lacked an unambiguous match to a single V gene segment. In an earlier analysis of several hundred of the donors, V segments were called functional above 56.7% productive rearrangements and were called segregating when the between-donor standard deviation exceeded 5%. A statistical classification framework was built for diagnosing cytomegalovirus status from the catalog of TCR beta chain sequences. V and J gene assignment, in a later analysis, came from comparing TCR nucleotide sequences with IMGT/GENE-DB human TR gene sequences. In a later analysis, CDR3 sequences and most-parsimonious VDJ recombination scenarios were assigned using the TCRdist pipeline. In a later analysis, each TCR beta chain was defined by its CDR3 amino acid sequence together with its V-gene family, and reads without a unique V-gene family were excluded. A later analysis removed 500 to 600 highly shared, low-generation-probability nucleotide sequences to deal with suspected cross-contamination and a sequencing artifact. For each public chain, a later analysis derived a clonal expansion index from normalized ranks of inferred template counts within each repertoire. Generation probabilities in a later analysis came from a VDJ recombination model fitted to out-of-frame rearrangements, and those results were checked against IGoR. A later analysis scored TCR-TCR, TCR-HLA and TCR-CMV co-occurrence with hypergeometric tests, applying a repertoire-size bias correction to TCR pairs. To estimate false discovery rates, a later analysis permuted the HLA or CMV assignments 20 times. A later analysis grouped co-occurring TCRs with DBSCAN, adding TCRdist sequence similarity when clustering within HLA-allele-positive subsets. Co-occurrence clustering excluded repertoires with fewer than 30,000 or more than 120,000 public chains, plus five with anomalous nucleotide sharing. TCRdb retrieved this table from immuneACCESS and kept in-frame rearrangements only. Not all clones are present; in checked studies, unresolved V genes account for under half, and no reason is known for the remainder. V and J calls and clone size follow that table, whereas D and trimming were derived from the DNA. For this sample the table gives approximately 110,000 clones, of which 74% were detected only once. Clones ranked in the top ten supply about 2.8% of the sample.

Details on this clone: Its antigen specificity is not known. No quality values exist for individual bases; no much larger clone is one base distant.

The cohort was made up of 650 to 700 healthy bone marrow donors. At the time of sampling, every cohort member was nominally healthy, though immune exposures that went unrecorded were likely present. The donor was CMV seropositive and was included in the group of 290 or so seropositive cohort members. Each donor provided a peripheral blood sample, and peripheral blood mononuclear cells were used for TCR beta sequencing. The Qiagen DNeasy Blood Extraction Kit was used to extract genomic DNA from the blood cell samples. Material for sequencing was PBMCs. The receptor was derived from a man aged 50-60 years in good health and CMV-seropositive. The chain couples TRBV9 to TRBJ2-3; 9 junctional bases match TRBD2. The CDR3 region has the sequence CASSPGLASTDTQYF. In nucleotides, the sequence is TGTGCCAGCAGCCCTGGACTAGCGAGCACAGATACGCAGTATTTT.